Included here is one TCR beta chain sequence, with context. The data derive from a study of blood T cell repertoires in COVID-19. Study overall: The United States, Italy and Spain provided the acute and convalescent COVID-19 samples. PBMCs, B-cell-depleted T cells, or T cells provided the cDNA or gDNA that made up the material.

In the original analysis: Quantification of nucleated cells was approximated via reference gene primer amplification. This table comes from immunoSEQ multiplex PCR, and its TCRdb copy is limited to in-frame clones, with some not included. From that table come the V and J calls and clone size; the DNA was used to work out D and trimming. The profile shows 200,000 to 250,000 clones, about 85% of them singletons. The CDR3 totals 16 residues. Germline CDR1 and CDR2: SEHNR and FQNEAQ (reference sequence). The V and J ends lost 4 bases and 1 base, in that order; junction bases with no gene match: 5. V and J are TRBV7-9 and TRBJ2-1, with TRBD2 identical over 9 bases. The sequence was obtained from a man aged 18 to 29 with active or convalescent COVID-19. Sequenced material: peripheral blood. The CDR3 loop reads CASSSLAGDSYNEQFF. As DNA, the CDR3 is TGTGCCAGCAGCTCCTTAGCGGGAGATTCCTACAATGAGCAGTTCTTC. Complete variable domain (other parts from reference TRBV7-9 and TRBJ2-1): DTGVSQNPRHKITKRGQNVTFRCDPISEHNRLYWYRQTLGQGPEFLTYFQNEAQLEKSRLLSDRFSAERPKGSFSTLEIQRTEQGDSAMYLCASSSLAGDSYNEQFFGPGTRLTVL.